This T cell receptor (beta chain) was captured by sequencing in a study of blood T cells in healthy people across ages. Note on this clonotype: Its target is unknown.

Trimming took off 3 bases at V and 2 bases at J, with 15 bases between the two ends. CDR1 and CDR2 from the germline V gene are SGHRS and YFSETQ. This CDR3 is 15 amino acids long. Alongside a J-beta primer mix, a sample-barcoded 5' primer served in a second PCR lasting about 6 to 11 cycles. Each CDR3 protein is one row after TCRdb ran MiXCR on the 5' RACE reads. This sample has 800,000 or so distinct CDR3 sequences, with more than 20% found just once. The study's findings and limits: PBMCs went unsorted, and a conclusive naive versus antigen-experienced comparison was therefore prevented.

The sample was also linked to a second study, of T cells of mothers and their children. That source reports: A slight, non-significant increase in overlap was found for related mother-child pairs relative to unrelated pairs.

Sequenced material: blood. This receptor was taken from a boy aged 5-17 years in good health. This chain connects TRBV5-1 to TRBJ2-7; D is uncertain. CDR3 nucleotides: TGCGCCAGCAGCTCGCTGGGCGGCAACCCCTACGAGCAGTACTTC. Protein sequence: CASSSLGGNPYEQYF.